This entry lists 8 T cell receptor beta chains sequenced from one sample in a study of blood T cell repertoires in COVID-19. Assay used: immunoSEQ multiplex PCR; TCRdb lists only in-frame clones, some missing. This sample carries 250,000 to 300,000 clones, roughly 93% of them seen once, and the ten largest clones take about 2.1%. The sequenced sample consisted of PBMCs or T cells enriched from blood (not recorded which). Every receptor here comes from a woman between 40 and 50 years old with acute COVID-19.

The chain carries TRBV5-1 and TRBJ2-2; 7 bases are shared with TRBD2. The junction had 3 bases not matched to a gene; V was cut back by 4 bases and J by 0 bases. CDR1 is SGHRS and CDR2 is YFSETQ in the germline V gene. This CDR3 has 15 residues. The CDR3: CASSLADPNTGELFF. The DNA for the CDR3 is TGCGCCAGCAGCCTAGCGGACCCGAACACCGGGGAGCTGTTTTTT.

This clone was picked up one time. The gene calls are TRBV4-3 and TRBJ1-5; no definite D call. With 0 bases removed from V and 5 bases from J, the gap between germline ends came to 11 bases. Germline V lookup: CDR1 LGHNA, CDR2 YSLEER. The CDR3 loop spans 15 amino acids. DNA for the CDR3: TGCGCCAGCAGCCAAGATGCAAGCGGGGATCAGCCCCAGCATTTT. It specifies CASSQDASGDQPQHF.

The J gene is TRBJ2-3, the V gene TRBV4-2; D is possibly TRBD1 (6 bases). CDR1 and CDR2 (germline): LGHNA, YNFKEQ. V was clipped by 4 bases and J by 2 bases, with 10 bases between them. This CDR3 contains 14 residues. CDR3 bases: TGTGCCAGCAGCCTGGGACACCTCACAGATACGCAGTATTTT. It translates to CASSLGHLTDTQYF.

This chain links TRBV27 with TRBJ1-1, with D hard to call. CDR1 MNHEY and CDR2 SMNVEV come from the germline V gene (reference sequence). V lost 4 bases, J lost 1 base, and 16 bases lay in between. This CDR3 comprises 16 residues. CDR3 amino acids: CASSSGLARSNTEAFF. CDR3 sequence (DNA): TGTGCCAGCAGTTCGGGTCTCGCAAGATCGAACACTGAAGCTTTCTTT.

The rearrangement uses TRBV7-9 and TRBJ2-3, with D unclear. Trimming removed 3 bases from V and 1 base from J, with 8 bases in between. Germline V gene lookup returns CDR1 SEHNR and CDR2 FQNEAQ (reference sequence). This CDR3 region has 14 residues. The CDR3 nucleotides read TGTGCCAGCAGCTTGCCGAGTGGCACAGATACGCAGTATTTT. Translating gives CASSLPSGTDTQYF. Together with reference TRBV7-9 and TRBJ2-3, the CDR3 gives the full variable domain: DTGVSQNPRHKITKRGQNVTFRCDPISEHNRLYWYRQTLGQGPEFLTYFQNEAQLEKSRLLSDRFSAERPKGSFSTLEIQRTEQGDSAMYLCASSLPSGTDTQYFGPGTRLTVL.

V is TRBV19 and J is TRBJ1-2, with D perhaps matching TRBD1 (5 bases). Deletions cut 4 bases from V and 0 bases from J, with 12 bases between. This CDR3 spans 15 amino acids. Germline V CDR1 and CDR2: LNHDA, SQIVND (reference sequence). CDR3 coding DNA: TGTGCCAGTAGTAAGGGGCAGGGCCCTAACTATGGCTACACCTTC. It codes for CASSKGQGPNYGYTF.

The chain uses TRBV3-1 (or the pseudogene TRBV3-2) and TRBJ2-3, with a possible D match to TRBD2 (6 bases). This CDR3 is 13 amino acids long. The ends were cut back, 5 bases at V and 4 bases at J, with 10 bases in the middle. Looked up from germline, CDR1 is LGHDT and CDR2 is YNNKEL (reference sequence). The CDR3, as DNA: TGTGCCAGCAGCTCACTAGCCGCAGATACGCAGTATTTT. It codes for CASSSLAADTQYF.

V gene TRBV18 combines with J gene TRBJ1-6, with 9 bases that match TRBD1. Germline CDR1 KGHSH, CDR2 LQKENI. CDR3 length equals 15 residues. J was trimmed by 8 bases and V by 3 bases; bases with no gene match: 5. In nucleotides, the CDR3 is TGTGCCAGCTCACCGGATACAGGGGGCTATTCACCCCTCCACTTT. This gives the protein CASSPDTGGYSPLHF. The full variable domain, its missing parts supplied by reference TRBV18 and TRBJ1-6, is NAGVMQNPRHLVRRRGQEARLRCSPMKGHSHVYWYRQLPEEGLKFMVYLQKENIIDESGMPKERFSAEFPKEGPSILRIQQVVRGDSAAYFCASSPDTGGYSPLHFGNGTRLTVT.